The present TCR beta chain was sequenced within a study of blood T cell repertoires in COVID-19 (TCRdb year 2020). At the level of the whole study: Collaborator samples came from the United States, Italy and Spain and covered acute and convalescent phases of COVID-19. The prospective study material was composed of cDNA or gDNA derived from T cells, B-cell-depleted T cells, or PBMCs. Deeply sampled blood TCRbeta repertoires from subjects exposed to, actively infected with, or recovered from COVID-19 were included in the dataset. Where available, HLA class I and class II types were obtained from metadata supplied by the sample provider rather than from assay-based typing. The sample metadata nearly always contained a de-identified subject ID, COVID-19 status, age in years and sex. A freely available public database, intended as a resource for researchers studying the immune response to SARS-CoV-2, is where the repertoires were released. Samples were obtained from the ongoing ImmuneRACE study (first 160 participants) and from 1,254 subjects provided by 6 global collaborators. Study-wide findings and limitations: The amount of clinical and demographic metadata varied by source and participant and was provided uncurated.

TCRbeta CDR3 regions were amplified from genomic DNA using the immunoSEQ Assay, a bias-controlled multiplex PCR. On the study's bioinformatics: Nucleated cell counts per sample were estimated from amplification of reference gene primers within the assay. To quantify the absolute abundance of each unique TCRbeta CDR3 rearrangement, sequence reads were collapsed and filtered. For each sample, productive Simpson clonality was calculated as the square root of Simpson's diversity index over productive rearrangements. TCRdb re-hosts the immuneACCESS table, in-frame sequences only. Its copies lack some clones; in the studies checked, an unresolved V gene accounts for under half of them, and the cause for the rest is not known. V, J and clone size derive from that table, while D and trimming were established from the DNA sequence. The sample table records over 110,000 clones; roughly 79% of these occur just once. Clones ranked in the top ten supply 1.9% of the sample.

Collaborating institutions collected whole blood in K2EDTA tubes following their own protocols. For TCRbeta analysis, collaborators shipped samples as frozen whole blood, isolated PBMCs, or DNA extracted from either of those sample types. About this clone itself: Its antigen target is currently unknown. Base qualities are not recorded, but no much larger clone differs from it by a single base.

V lost 0 bases and J lost 5 bases; the stretch between them is 8 bases long. Sequences SGHRS (CDR1) and YFSETQ (CDR2) are obtained from the germline V gene. The CDR3 sequence holds 13 residues, the cysteine and phenylalanine included. The retained sequence is limited to the CDR3, 39 bases, with the frame set at the first base. The chain is made from TRBV5-1 and TRBJ2-5, and TRBD2 may be the D gene, going by 6 matching bases. The sequence came from a woman in her sixties with acute or convalescent COVID-19. The source material was peripheral blood. The nucleotides read TGCGCCAGCAGCTTGGAGGGGAGGGAGACCCAGTACTTC. Its coded protein is CASSLEGRETQYF.